The T cell receptor (beta chain) described here comes from a study of T cell responses to AZD1222 COVID-19 vaccine. Germline CDR1 and CDR2: SGHTA and FQGNSA. Trimming left V 3 bases short and J 1 base short, with 10 bases between. This CDR3 is 15 amino acids long. Method: immunoSEQ multiplex PCR; TCRdb's copy keeps in-frame clones and lacks some. This table has approximately 120,000 clones, about 90% appearing once. The sample holds one count of this clone. The sequencing here drew on peripheral blood, taken on day 0 of AZD1222 vaccination. This TCR was recovered from an adult in good health. The genes are TRBV7-2 and TRBJ2-1; D ambiguous. The CDR3 sequence: CASSLGGFSYNEQFF. The CDR3 nucleotides are TGTGCCAGCAGCTTGGGTGGGTTTTCCTACAATGAGCAGTTCTTC.